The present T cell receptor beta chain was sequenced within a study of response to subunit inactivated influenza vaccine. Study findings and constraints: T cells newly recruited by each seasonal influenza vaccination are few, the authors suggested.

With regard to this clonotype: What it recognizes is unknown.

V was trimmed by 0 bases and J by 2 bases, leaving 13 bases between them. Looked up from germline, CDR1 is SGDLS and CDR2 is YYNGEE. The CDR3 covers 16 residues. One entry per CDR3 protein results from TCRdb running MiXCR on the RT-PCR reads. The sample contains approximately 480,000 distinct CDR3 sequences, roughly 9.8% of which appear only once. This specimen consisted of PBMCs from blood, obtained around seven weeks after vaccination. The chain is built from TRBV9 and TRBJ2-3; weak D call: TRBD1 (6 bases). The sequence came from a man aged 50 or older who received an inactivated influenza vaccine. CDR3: CASSVEGGRITDTQYF. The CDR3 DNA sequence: TGTGCCAGCAGCGTAGAAGGGGGAAGGATCACAGATACGCAGTATTTT.